This T cell receptor (beta chain) came from a study of T cell responses to AZD1222 COVID-19 vaccine. CDR3 length: 13 amino acids. Germline CDR1 SGHNT, CDR2 YENEEA. V lost 4 bases to trimming and J lost 1 base, with 7 bases between them. Findings of the study overall: Across spike, vaccine-associated CD4 TCRs were found, dominant at 160-218 and 743-854. All repertoire sampling was performed exclusively after the peak T cell response.

This clone showed up just a few times. Its specificity is not known. The table came from immunoSEQ multiplex PCR; TCRdb's copy has only in-frame clones and leaves some out. Of around 140,000 clones listed, 90% are singletons. This clonotype was obtained from an adult in good health. The sample in question was peripheral blood, obtained on day 0 of AZD1222 vaccination. This chain joins TRBV11-3 and TRBJ1-1, with D maybe TRBD1 (6 bases). CDR3 nucleotides: TGTGCCAGCAGCTGGACAGAGAACACTGAAGCTTTCTTT. Its protein product is CASSWTENTEAFF.